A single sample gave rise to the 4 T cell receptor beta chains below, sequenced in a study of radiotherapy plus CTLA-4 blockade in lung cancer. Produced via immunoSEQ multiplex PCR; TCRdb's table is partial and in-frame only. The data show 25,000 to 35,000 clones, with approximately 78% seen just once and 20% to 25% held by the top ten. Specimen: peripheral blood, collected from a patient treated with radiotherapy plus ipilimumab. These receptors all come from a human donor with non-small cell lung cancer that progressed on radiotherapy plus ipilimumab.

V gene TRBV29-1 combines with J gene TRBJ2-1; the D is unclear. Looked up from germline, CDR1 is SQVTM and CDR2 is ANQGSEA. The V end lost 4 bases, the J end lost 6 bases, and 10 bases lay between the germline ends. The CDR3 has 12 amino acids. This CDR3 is CSVVVLGNEQFF. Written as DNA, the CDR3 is TGCAGCGTTGTTGTGCTCGGCAATGAGCAGTTCTTC.

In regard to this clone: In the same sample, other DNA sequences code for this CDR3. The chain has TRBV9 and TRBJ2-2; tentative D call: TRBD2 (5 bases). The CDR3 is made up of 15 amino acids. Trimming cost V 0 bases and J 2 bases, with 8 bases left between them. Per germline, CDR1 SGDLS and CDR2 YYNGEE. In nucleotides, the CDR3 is TGTGCCAGCAGCGTAGGAGGACTCAACACCGGGGAGCTGTTTTTT. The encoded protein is CASSVGGLNTGELFF.

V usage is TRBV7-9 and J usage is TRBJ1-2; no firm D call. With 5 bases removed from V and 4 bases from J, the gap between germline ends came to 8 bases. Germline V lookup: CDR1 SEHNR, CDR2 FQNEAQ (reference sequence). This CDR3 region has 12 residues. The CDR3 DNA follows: TGTGCCAGCAGCCCCCCCAGCTATGGCTACACCTTC. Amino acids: CASSPPSYGYTF.

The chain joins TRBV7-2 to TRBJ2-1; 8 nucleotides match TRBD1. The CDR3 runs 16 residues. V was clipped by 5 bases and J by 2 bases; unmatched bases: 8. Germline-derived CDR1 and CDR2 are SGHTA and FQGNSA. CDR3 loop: CASSRNGQGPYNEQFF. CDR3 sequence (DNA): TGTGCCAGCAGCCGTAACGGACAGGGCCCCTACAATGAGCAGTTCTTC.